These 2 T cell receptor beta chains came from one sample sequenced in a study of regulatory T cells in long-lasting Graves disease. The TCR beta library used iRepertoire HTBI primers with Arm-PCR amplification of CDR3. One entry per CDR3 protein, called by TCRdb with MiXCR from the multiplex PCR reads. The sample contains roughly 450,000 distinct CDR3 sequences, less than 25% of which appear only once. Time point noted: persistent/refractory GD, antithyroid drugs over 5 years with positive TRAb. TCR sequences were obtained from RNA taken from PBMCs. Source: peripheral blood mononuclear cells (PBMCs), taken when the disease was refractory, from a patient treated with antithyroid drugs. These receptors came from a female donor with Graves disease.

This clonotype was counted ten times or more. The chain links TRBV6-1 to TRBJ2-7, with 7 bases that match TRBD1. After removal of 6 bases from V and 5 bases from J, the junction contained 10 bases not matched to a gene. CDR1 MNHNS and CDR2 SASEGT come from the germline V gene. This CDR3 contains 14 residues. CDR3 coding DNA: TGTGCCAGCAGCTATCCGGGACAGATGGACGAGCAGTACTTC. Its translation is CASSYPGQMDEQYF.

This clonotype was recorded many times. The rearrangement uses TRBV5-1 and TRBJ1-1; D might be TRBD1 (6 bases). Germline loops: CDR1 SGHRS, CDR2 YFSETQ. V lost 5 bases, J lost 1 base, and 15 bases lay in between. This CDR3 region has 15 residues. The CDR3 sequence is CASSSGGQRNTEAFF. The CDR3 DNA follows: TGCGCCAGCAGTTCCGGGGGACAACGGAACACTGAAGCTTTCTTT.